This T cell receptor beta chain derives from a study of human T cells and chemical hapten exposure. Trimming took 2 bases from V and 8 from J, leaving 18 bases between them. This CDR3 comprises 16 residues. Germline CDR1 reads KGHSH; CDR2 reads LQKENI. To note about this clonotype: Its antigen is not identified.

Original analysis: Per sample, the median was about 88,000 TCRs, with values from 23,224 to 690,600. MiXCR, run by TCRdb on the RACE reads, gives a single entry per CDR3 protein. The V and J calls and clone size are TCRdb's, not the authors'. Of about 79,000 distinct CDR3 sequences in the sample, 8.6% were seen once. The time point here: healthy volunteer bleed at 6 weeks. Unfractionated whole blood was the source of the extracted total RNA. The study, taken as a whole, reports: DPC sensitization produced no change in TCRs with frequency above 1 in 1000.

Sequencing input: whole blood. This chain joins TRBV18 and TRBJ1-4; perhaps TRBD1 as D (6 bases). The TCR sequence derives from a male donor in good health. Some clones in this sample may be carry-over from other donors' samples. This CDR3 reads CASSPRRRGYGEKLFF. CDR3 sequence (DNA): TGTGCCAGCTCACCAAGAAGGAGGGGGTATGGGGAAAAACTGTTTTTT.